The 9 T cell receptor beta chains below were found in one sample sequenced in a study of blood T cell repertoires in COVID-19. Method: immunoSEQ multiplex PCR; TCRdb's copy keeps in-frame clones and lacks some. Of about 360,000 clones in the sample, about four fifths were seen once. Sequencing was done on a sample of peripheral blood. All receptors derive from a human donor with acute or convalescent COVID-19. The donor label of this sample is uncertain.

CDR3 sequence reads: CASDRGQNTEAFF. The CDR3 nucleotides are TGTGCCAGCGACAGGGGGCAGAACACTGAAGCTTTCTTT. The genes are TRBV12-3 or TRBV12-4 and TRBJ1-1; 10 nucleotides align to TRBD1. Germline trimming cut 8 bases from V and 1 base from J; bases unmatched to any gene: 1. The CDR3 covers 13 residues.

The chain carries TRBV4-1 and TRBJ2-3; D unresolved. The CDR3 spans 18 residues. The V and J ends lost 0 bases and 0 bases respectively, with 16 bases between them. CDR1 and CDR2 from the germline V gene are MGHRA and YSYEKL. CDR3 bases: TGCGCCAGCAGCCAAGAATTTGTGCAGTTCCATAGCACAGATACGCAGTATTTT. Protein sequence: CASSQEFVQFHSTDTQYF.

The chain recombines TRBV28 with TRBJ1-6; no clear D gene. The germline CDR1 and CDR2 sequences are MDHEN and SYDVKM. This CDR3 is built from 12 residues. The V gene lost 6 bases and the J gene lost 10 bases, with 10 bases spanning the gap. Here the CDR3 DNA reads TGTGCCAGCAGCCTACCCACGTCACCCCTCCACTTT. This translates into CASSLPTSPLHF.

J is TRBJ2-1 and V is TRBV10-3, with 15 positions matching TRBD2. The germline gives CDR1 ENHRY, CDR2 SYGVKD. The CDR3 sequence is 16 residues long. The V gene end was trimmed by 3 bases and the J gene end by 7 bases; junction bases not matched to a gene: 4. The DNA of the CDR3 is TGTGCCATCAGTGACCCGGGACTAGCGGGAGGAAATGAGCAGTTCTTC. This translates into CAISDPGLAGGNEQFF.

The chain links TRBV30 to TRBJ1-5; 9 bases are shared with TRBD1. The germline V gene encodes CDR1 GTSNPN and CDR2 SVGIG (reference sequence). V was pared by 1 base and J by 6 bases, with 4 bases of the junction left unmatched. This CDR3 has 14 amino acids. CDR3 loop: CAWSGNRGLQPQHF. In DNA, the CDR3 is TGTGCCTGGAGTGGAAACAGGGGGCTTCAGCCCCAGCATTTT.

The chain combines TRBV28 with TRBJ2-5; no reliable D call. The ends were cut back, 2 bases at V and 5 bases at J, with 9 bases in the middle. This CDR3 contains 13 residues. The germline CDR1 and CDR2 sequences are MDHEN and SYDVKM. The CDR3 spells CASSLQLWETQYF. CDR3 nucleotides: TGTGCCAGCAGTTTACAACTCTGGGAGACCCAGTACTTC.

J is TRBJ2-1 and V is TRBV6-5; possibly TRBD2 for D (5 bases). The CDR3 totals 14 residues. Germline V gene data show CDR1 as MNHEY and CDR2 as SVGAGI. V shed 7 bases and J shed 7 bases, with 17 bases lying between them. The CDR3: CASKRAEINNEQFF. In DNA form, the CDR3 reads TGTGCCAGCAAGAGGGCTGAGATAAATAATGAGCAGTTCTTC.

This chain joins TRBV15 and TRBJ2-1; maybe TRBD2 (6 bases). CDR1 is LNHNV and CDR2 is YYDKDF in the germline V gene (reference sequence). The CDR3 spans 13 residues. Trimming removed 1 base from V and 10 bases from J, with 11 bases in between. In DNA, the CDR3 is TGTGCCACCAGCAGAGCGCGGAGGGCAGAGCAGTTCTTC. Its translation is CATSRARRAEQFF.

The chain joins TRBV7-2 to TRBJ2-1; D gene ambiguous. CDR1 and CDR2 from the germline V gene are SGHTA and FQGNSA. The CDR3 runs 12 residues. Trimming cost V 5 bases and J 14 bases, with 16 bases left between them. CDR3 nucleotides: TGTGCCAGCAGCCAGCCCCCTAGTATAAAGTTCTTC. This gives the protein CASSQPPSIKFF.